This T cell receptor (beta chain) was recovered during a study of human T cells and chemical hapten exposure. The wider study: Each patient's scalp received weekly diphenylcyclopropenone throughout the approximately 25-week study.

Trimming removed 7 bases from V and 4 bases from J; junction bases left unmatched: 12. The CDR3 covers 15 residues. Looked up from germline, CDR1 is MNHNS and CDR2 is SASEGT. Sample time point: pre-sensitization, week 0. Noted treatment: therapeutic diphenylcyclopropenone sensitization with weekly scalp DPC. Each donor was an alopecia patient between 18 and 70 years of age who qualified for DPC. This clonotype was counted ten times or more. Original handling: Sampled TCR counts reached a median of around 100,000 per sample, with values ranging from roughly 20,000 to 750,000. One entry per CDR3 protein, called by TCRdb with MiXCR from the RACE reads. For this entry, the V and J calls and clone size follow TCRdb and not the study's own pipeline. The sample contains around 250,000 distinct CDR3 sequences, 8.6% of which appear only once.

The chain employs TRBV6-1 and TRBJ1-2, with TRBD1 identical over 7 bases. Sequenced here: whole blood, sampled in connection with sensitization to the hapten diphenylcyclopropenone (DPC). The TCR was taken from a woman aged 40 to 50 with alopecia areata. Some clones in this sample may be carry-over from other donors' samples. The CDR3 DNA follows: TGTGCCAGCATTCCAGACAGGGAGGCTTCCTATGGCTACACCTTC. Translation gives CASIPDREASYGYTF.